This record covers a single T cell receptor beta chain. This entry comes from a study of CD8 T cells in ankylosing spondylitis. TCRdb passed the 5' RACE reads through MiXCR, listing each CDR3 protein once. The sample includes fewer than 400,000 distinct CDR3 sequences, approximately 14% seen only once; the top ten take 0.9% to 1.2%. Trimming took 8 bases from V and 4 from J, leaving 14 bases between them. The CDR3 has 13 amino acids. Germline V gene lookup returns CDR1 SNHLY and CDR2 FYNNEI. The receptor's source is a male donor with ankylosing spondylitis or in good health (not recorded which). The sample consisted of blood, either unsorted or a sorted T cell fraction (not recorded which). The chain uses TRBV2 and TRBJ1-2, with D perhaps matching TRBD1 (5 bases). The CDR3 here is CASDAQGAYGYTF. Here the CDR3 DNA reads TGTGCCAGCGATGCGCAGGGAGCCTATGGCTACACCTTC.